One sample yielded the 31 T cell receptor beta chains listed below, sequenced in a study of identical twins. One entry per CDR3 protein results from TCRdb running MiXCR on the 5' RACE reads. This sample yields around 500,000 distinct CDR3 sequences, of which 13% to 15% are seen a single time; about 0.54% belongs to the top ten. This sample also belongs to another study, concerning yellow fever vaccine responses in identical twins.

Specimen: CD4+ T cells sorted from blood. The receptors were sampled from a woman younger than 30 in good health.

This clonotype has only a few counts. The rearrangement links TRBV5-6 to TRBJ2-5; tentative D call: TRBD1 (6 bases). Between the trimmed V and J ends, which lost 0 bases and 0 bases, there was a span of 9 bases. CDR1 and CDR2 from the germline V gene are SGHDT and YYEEEE. This CDR3 is built from 15 residues. The CDR3: CASSLAGQHQETQYF. CDR3 DNA: TGTGCCAGCAGCTTGGCTGGACAGCACCAAGAGACCCAGTACTTC.

This clonotype showed up many times. The CDR3 region has the DNA TGTGCCAGCAGTTTAAACAGGGGCACAGATACGCAGTATTTT. Its protein product is CASSLNRGTDTQYF. The chain couples TRBV12-3 or TRBV12-4 to TRBJ2-3; a possible D gene is TRBD1 (6 bases). V gave up 2 bases and J gave up 1 base, with 7 bases separating them. This CDR3 region has 14 residues.

This clonotype was counted many times. This rearrangement joins TRBV5-1 to TRBJ2-5, with D possibly being TRBD1 or TRBD2 (5 bases each). V shed 0 bases and J shed 0 bases, with 9 bases lying between them. Germline V gene lookup returns CDR1 SGHRS and CDR2 YFSETQ. The CDR3 is 15 amino acids. CDR3 loop: CASSLDGANQETQYF. The CDR3 region has the DNA TGCGCCAGCAGCTTGGACGGGGCGAACCAAGAGACCCAGTACTTC.

This clonotype showed up many times. The chain joins TRBV7-9 to TRBJ2-1; TRBD2 agrees at 7 bases. Looked up from germline, CDR1 is SEHNR and CDR2 is FQNEAQ (reference sequence). The CDR3 has 15 amino acids. The V gene end was trimmed by 5 bases and the J gene end by 10 bases; junction bases not matched to a gene: 14. The DNA for the CDR3 is TGTGCCAGCAGCCCTACTCCGTGGGGGGAGGGCGAGCAGTTCTTC. Protein sequence: CASSPTPWGEGEQFF.

The genes are TRBV20-1 and TRBJ2-7; 10 nucleotides line up with TRBD1. Germline trimming cut 3 bases from V and 7 bases from J; bases unmatched to any gene: 9. The CDR3 sequence is 14 residues long. Germline CDR1 DFQATT, CDR2 SNEGSKA (reference sequence). CDR3 in DNA: TGCAGTGCTAGGGGACAGGGGAAATCGGAAGAGCAGTACTTC. This codes for CSARGQGKSEEQYF.

The chain carries TRBV12-3 or TRBV12-4 and TRBJ2-1; 7 positions match TRBD2. V dropped 6 bases and J dropped 5; count of bases not matched to a gene: 10. The CDR3 has 15 residues. The CDR3 DNA is TGTGCCAGCAGCCTGCGGGAGACCGGAAACAATGAGCAGTTCTTC. Residues: CASSLRETGNNEQFF.

The table lists this clonotype with many counts. The chain couples TRBV5-1 to TRBJ1-1; no clear D. Germline V gene sequence: CDR1 SGHRS, CDR2 YFSETQ. The CDR3 is 15 amino acids. V gave up 1 base and J gave up 11 bases, with 21 bases separating them. CDR3 nucleotide sequence: TGCGCCAGCAGCTTGAGATCTTCGGGTGAGGGAAGCGCTTTCTTT. Encoded protein: CASSLRSSGEGSAFF.

The gene calls are TRBV3-1 and TRBJ2-5; 15 nucleotides match TRBD2. Germline V gives CDR1 LGHDT, CDR2 YNNKEL (reference sequence). The CDR3 sequence is 16 residues long. The V segment lost 1 base and the J segment 6 bases; nucleotides outside the gene matches: 3. The CDR3 DNA is TGTGCCAGCAGCCAAGGGACTAGCGGGGGGGTCAAGACCCAGTACTTC. Encoded protein: CASSQGTSGGVKTQYF.

CDR3 amino acids: CSAPLAGLTYEQYF. The CDR3 nucleotides are TGCAGTGCTCCACTAGCGGGACTTACCTACGAGCAGTACTTC. The chain has TRBV20-1 and TRBJ2-7, with 10 bases fitting TRBD2. The germline gives CDR1 DFQATT, CDR2 SNEGSKA (reference sequence). The J segment lost 2 bases and the V segment lost 5 bases, leaving 6 bases of the junction unmatched. The CDR3 is made up of 14 amino acids.

The chain uses TRBV12-3 or TRBV12-4 and TRBJ1-5, with 8 positions matching TRBD1. CDR3 length: 14 amino acids. The J segment lost 7 bases and the V segment lost 4 bases, leaving 6 bases of the junction unmatched. Here the CDR3 reads CASSSTGAEQPQHF. The CDR3 DNA reads TGTGCCAGCAGTTCGACAGGGGCCGAACAGCCCCAGCATTTT.

This clonotype has more than one count but fewer than ten. The rearrangement uses TRBV12-3 or TRBV12-4 and TRBJ2-5, with 13 bases that match TRBD2. The CDR3 covers 15 residues. After removal of 6 bases from V and 2 bases from J, the junction contained 3 bases not matched to a gene. The CDR3 DNA reads as TGTGCCAGCAGACTAGCGGGGGGGTCTCAAGAGACCCAGTACTTC. The encoded protein is CASRLAGGSQETQYF.

This clonotype was seen ten or more times. The J gene is TRBJ2-3, the V gene TRBV20-1; D possibly uses TRBD1 or TRBD2 (5 bases each). The germline gives CDR1 DFQATT, CDR2 SNEGSKA (reference sequence). The CDR3 is 14 amino acids. V lost 5 bases and J 0 bases, leaving 12 bases between the germline ends. CDR3: CSALGPGSTDTQYF. CDR3 bases: TGCAGTGCTCTGGGACCGGGTAGCACAGATACGCAGTATTTT.

This clonotype was counted between two and nine times. The rearrangement uses TRBV23-1 and TRBJ2-5, with D possibly being TRBD1 (5 bases). TRBV23-1 is flagged as an ORF with uncertain function. CDR3 length: 15 amino acids. V lost 4 bases to trimming and J lost 2 bases, with 14 bases between them. The CDR3 region has the DNA TGCGCCAGCAGTCCAATACAGGACATACAAGAGACCCAGTACTTC. Amino acid sequence: CASSPIQDIQETQYF.

This clonotype was observed a handful of times. V gene TRBV7-2 combines with J gene TRBJ2-2, with TRBD2 identical over 7 bases. This CDR3 is built from 15 residues. Germline V CDR1 and CDR2: SGHTA, FQGNSA. Germline trimming cut 5 bases from V and 2 bases from J; bases unmatched to any gene: 5. The CDR3 sequence is CASSPKRGNTGELFF. CDR3 in DNA: TGTGCCAGCAGCCCAAAGCGGGGAAACACCGGGGAGCTGTTTTTT.

J is TRBJ2-7 and V is TRBV10-3; D is uncertain. CDR3 length equals 14 residues. Looked up from germline, CDR1 is ENHRY and CDR2 is SYGVKD. V lost 7 bases and J 2 bases, leaving 15 bases between the germline ends. The CDR3 protein is CAITQAYSTYEQYF. DNA of the CDR3: TGTGCCATCACCCAAGCATACAGCACCTACGAGCAGTACTTC.

This clonotype was detected ten times or more. The chain carries TRBV5-1 and TRBJ2-3, with D possibly TRBD2 on 5 matching bases. CDR3 size: 13 residues. The germline V gene encodes CDR1 SGHRS and CDR2 YFSETQ. V was pared by 4 bases and J by 9 bases, with 15 bases between. CDR3 region: CASSLVDGGTQYF. The DNA for the CDR3 is TGCGCCAGCAGCCTAGTGGACGGCGGGACGCAGTATTTT.

This sequence joins TRBV9 and TRBJ2-6, with D unresolved. The CDR3 has 15 residues. V lost 4 bases, J lost 0 bases, and 8 bases lay in between. Per germline, CDR1 SGDLS and CDR2 YYNGEE. Written as DNA, the CDR3 is TGTGCCAGCAGCAAGTCCGGCTCTGGGGCCAACGTCCTGACTTTC. This translates into CASSKSGSGANVLTF.

This clonotype has only a few counts. The chain combines TRBV12-3 or TRBV12-4 with TRBJ2-1, with unresolved D. The CDR3 length is 14 residues. The V end was cut by 3 bases, the J end by 4 bases, with 10 bases between. The CDR3: CASSFLGTYNEQFF. The CDR3 DNA reads as TGTGCCAGCAGTTTCTTAGGAACGTACAATGAGCAGTTCTTC.

This clonotype was counted between two and nine times. This chain links TRBV9 with TRBJ2-7; 12 positions match TRBD2. The CDR3 is made up of 14 amino acids. Germline lookup yields CDR1 SGDLS and CDR2 YYNGEE. Losses at the gene ends were 7 bases for V and 2 bases for J; bases not matched to a gene: 4. CDR3 DNA sequence: TGTGCCAGCTCAGGGACTAGCGGGCCCTACGAGCAGTACTTC. Its translation: CASSGTSGPYEQYF.

The table lists this clonotype with a few counts. CDR3 bases: TGTGCCAGCAGCTCCCGTAGAGGGCGGGAGAGCCCCGAGCAGTACTTC. Encoded protein: CASSSRRGRESPEQYF. The chain joins TRBV7-2 to TRBJ2-7, with 7 nucleotides matching TRBD2. J gave up 6 bases and V 4 bases, and 15 bases lay outside the gene matches. In germline, CDR1 is SGHTA, CDR2 FQGNSA. This CDR3 is 16 amino acids long.

The chain combines TRBV29-1 with TRBJ2-3; 7 nucleotides agree with TRBD1. Trimming took 1 base from V and 1 from J; bases not matched to a gene: 8. The CDR3 length is 16 residues. CDR1 is SQVTM, CDR2 ANQGSEA, per germline. CDR3 sequence reads: CSVEGSRGRGTDTQYF. CDR3 DNA sequence: TGCAGCGTTGAAGGCTCCAGGGGGAGAGGCACAGATACGCAGTATTTT.

J is TRBJ2-3 and V is TRBV5-5; 12 bases line up with TRBD2. V lost 3 bases and J lost 2; bases outside the gene matches: 10. CDR3 length: 18 amino acids. The V gene's germline CDR1 is SGHKS and CDR2 YYEKEE (reference sequence). The CDR3 loop reads CASSSRGRTSGDTDTQYF. The DNA of the CDR3 is TGTGCCAGCAGCTCCCGGGGGAGGACTAGCGGGGACACAGATACGCAGTATTTT.

This clonotype occurred many times. This rearrangement joins TRBV4-2 to TRBJ2-7, with D perhaps TRBD2 (7 bases). Germline V gives CDR1 LGHNA, CDR2 YNFKEQ. The CDR3 has 15 amino acids. Trimming removed 1 base at V and 4 bases at J, with 14 bases between. The CDR3 sequence is CASSQGGLAEYEQYF. For the CDR3, the DNA is TGTGCCAGCAGCCAAGGGGGGCTAGCGGAATACGAGCAGTACTTC.

Only a few counts were recorded for this clonotype. The chain is built from TRBV9 and TRBJ1-4; 7 nucleotides align to TRBD1. The CDR3 extends over 15 amino acids. Germline-derived CDR1 and CDR2 are SGDLS and YYNGEE. Germline trimming cut 3 bases from V and 8 bases from J; bases unmatched to any gene: 10. The CDR3 region is CASSAGDRVWEKLFF. The CDR3 DNA reads as TGTGCCAGCAGCGCTGGAGACAGGGTGTGGGAAAAACTGTTTTTT.

The chain is built from TRBV11-2 and TRBJ2-3, with 13 bases matching TRBD2. V was clipped by 5 bases and J by 5 bases; unmatched bases: 7. The germline V gene encodes CDR1 SGHAT and CDR2 FQNNGV. This CDR3 has 16 residues. The DNA of the CDR3 is TGTGCCAGCAGCCAACTAGCGGGGGGGCTGGTAGATACGCAGTATTTT. Translating it yields CASSQLAGGLVDTQYF.

The chain joins TRBV29-1 to TRBJ2-1, with no clear D. V dropped 6 bases and J dropped 7 bases, with 16 bases sitting between them. This CDR3 is built from 13 residues. Germline lookup yields CDR1 SQVTM and CDR2 ANQGSEA. The CDR3 region has the DNA TGCAGCGTGCGTTATGGGCTAGGTAATGAGCAGTTCTTC. Residues: CSVRYGLGNEQFF.

This clonotype was counted at least ten times. The chain joins TRBV29-1 to TRBJ2-4, with 11 bases fitting TRBD1. From germline, CDR1 is SQVTM and CDR2 ANQGSEA. The CDR3 contains 18 residues. Unmatched junction bases numbered 15, after V lost 4 bases and J lost 4 bases. For the CDR3, the DNA is TGCAGCGTTGGGCCCAAATCGGGGACAGGGGGAGGGAAAAACATTCAGTACTTC. Protein sequence: CSVGPKSGTGGGKNIQYF.

V gene TRBV5-1 combines with J gene TRBJ2-3; TRBD2 agrees at 8 bases. This CDR3 has 16 residues. Germline V gene data show CDR1 as SGHRS and CDR2 as YFSETQ. V shed 6 bases, J shed 0 bases, and the junction held 9 bases outside the gene matches. The CDR3 is CASTPHRGGSTDTQYF. For the CDR3, the DNA is TGCGCCAGCACCCCTCATCGGGGGGGGAGCACAGATACGCAGTATTTT. The full variable domain, rest sourced from reference TRBV5-1 and TRBJ2-3, is KAGVTQTPRYLIKTRGQQVTLSCSPISGHRSVSWYQQTPGQGLQFLFEYFSETQRNKGNFPGRFSGRQFSNSRSEMNVSTLELGDSALYLCASTPHRGGSTDTQYFGPGTRLTVL.

V is TRBV28 and J is TRBJ2-2, with TRBD2 identical over 7 bases. The V gene end was trimmed by 6 bases and the J gene end by 9 bases; junction bases not matched to a gene: 7. The CDR3 runs 13 residues. Germline V CDR1 and CDR2: MDHEN, SYDVKM. CDR3 coding DNA: TGTGCCAGCAGCTCCTGGCGGGAGTGGGAGCTGTTTTTT. It translates to CASSSWREWELFF.

This clonotype was recorded many times. The V and J genes are TRBV4-2 and TRBJ1-1, with D possibly being TRBD1 (5 bases). Trimming took 4 bases from V and 3 from J, leaving 12 bases between them. The CDR3 extends over 14 amino acids. The germline V gene has CDR1 LGHNA and CDR2 YNFKEQ. For the CDR3, the DNA is TGTGCCAGCAGCCCCTCTGGAGGGGACACTGAAGCTTTCTTT. This translates into CASSPSGGDTEAFF.

The chain joins TRBV12-3 or TRBV12-4 to TRBJ2-7; TRBD1 aligns across 7 bases. This CDR3 region has 13 residues. V lost 5 bases and J lost 5; bases outside the gene matches: 6. In DNA, the CDR3 is TGTGCCAGCAGTCTGACACAGGGGAACGAGCAGTACTTC. The encoded protein is CASSLTQGNEQYF.